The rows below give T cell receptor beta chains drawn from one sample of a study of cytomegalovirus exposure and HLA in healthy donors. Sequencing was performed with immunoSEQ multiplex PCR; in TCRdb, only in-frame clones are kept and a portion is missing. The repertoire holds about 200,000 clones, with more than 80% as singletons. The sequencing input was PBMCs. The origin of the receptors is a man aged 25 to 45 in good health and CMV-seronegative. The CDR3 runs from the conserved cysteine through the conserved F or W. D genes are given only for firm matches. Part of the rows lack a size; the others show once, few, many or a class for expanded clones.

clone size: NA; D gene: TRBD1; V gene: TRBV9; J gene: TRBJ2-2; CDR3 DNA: TGTGCCAGCAGCGCCCCAGGGACAGGGATCGGGGAGCTGTTTTTT; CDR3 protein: CASSAPGTGIGELFF
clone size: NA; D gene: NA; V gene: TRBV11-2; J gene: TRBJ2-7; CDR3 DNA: TGTGCCAGCAGCTACCGAGGACAGTCCTACGAGCAGTACTTC; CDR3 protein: CASSYRGQSYEQYF
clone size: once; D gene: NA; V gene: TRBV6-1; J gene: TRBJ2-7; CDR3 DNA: TGTGCCAGCACTACAACAGGTAAATCCGAGCAGTACTTC; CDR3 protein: CASTTTGKSEQYF
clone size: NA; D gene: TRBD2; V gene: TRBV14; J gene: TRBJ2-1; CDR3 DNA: TGTGCCAGCAGCATCGGACTAGCGTACAATGAGCAGTTCTTC; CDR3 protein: CASSIGLAYNEQFF
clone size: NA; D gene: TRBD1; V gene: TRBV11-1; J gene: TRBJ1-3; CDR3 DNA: TGTGCCAGCAGCCCCACGACAGGGGCTGGAAACACCATATATTTT; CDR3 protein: CASSPTTGAGNTIYF
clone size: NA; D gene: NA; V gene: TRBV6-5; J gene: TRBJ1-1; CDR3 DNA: TGTGCCAGCATTCCATCCGCTGCGGGAACGGTCGAAGCTTTCTTT; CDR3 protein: CASIPSAAGTVEAFF
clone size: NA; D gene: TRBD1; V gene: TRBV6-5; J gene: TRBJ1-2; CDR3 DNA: TGTGCCAGCAGTTACACCAGACAGGGGAACTATGGCTACACCTTC; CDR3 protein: CASSYTRQGNYGYTF
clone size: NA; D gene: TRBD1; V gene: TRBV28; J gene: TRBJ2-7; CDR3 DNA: TGTGCCAGCAGTTTAGGGACAGGGGGCCGGTACGAGCAGTACTTC; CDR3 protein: CASSLGTGGRYEQYF
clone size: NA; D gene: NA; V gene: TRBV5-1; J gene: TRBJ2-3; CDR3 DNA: TGCGCCAGCAGCTCAGTTCGCTCAGATACGCAGTATTTT; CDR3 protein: CASSSVRSDTQYF
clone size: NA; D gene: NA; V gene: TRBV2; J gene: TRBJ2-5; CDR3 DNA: TGTGCCAGCATCGTTCCGGGACTGGCACAAGAGACCCAGTACTTC; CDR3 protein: CASIVPGLAQETQYF
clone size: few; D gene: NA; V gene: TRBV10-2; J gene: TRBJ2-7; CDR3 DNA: TGCGCCAGCAGTGCGACAGTTGAGCAGTACTTC; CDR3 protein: CASSATVEQYF
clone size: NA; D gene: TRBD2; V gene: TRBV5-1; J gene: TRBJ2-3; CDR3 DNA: TGCGCCAGCAGCTTGGATCTAGCGGGGGGGCCAGTGGAGCAGTATTTT; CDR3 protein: CASSLDLAGGPVEQYF
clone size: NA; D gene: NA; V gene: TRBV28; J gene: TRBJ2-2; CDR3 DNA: TGTGCCAGCAGTTTGCGACTAGAGGCCGGGGAGCTGTTTTTT; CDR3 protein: CASSLRLEAGELFF
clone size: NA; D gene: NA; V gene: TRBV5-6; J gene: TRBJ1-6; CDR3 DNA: TGTGCCAGCAGCTTGGGTATCGAGGGTGACAATTCACCCCTCCACTTT; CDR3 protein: CASSLGIEGDNSPLHF
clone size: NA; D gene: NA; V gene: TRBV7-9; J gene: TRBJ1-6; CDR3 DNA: TGTGCCAGCAGCCTGCTACAGGGCTCCTATAATTCACCCCTCCACTTT; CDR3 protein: CASSLLQGSYNSPLHF
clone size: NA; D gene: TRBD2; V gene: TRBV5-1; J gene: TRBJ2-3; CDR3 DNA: TGCGCCAGCAGCTTCGCGACTAGCGGGGATACGCAGTATTTT; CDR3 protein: CASSFATSGDTQYF
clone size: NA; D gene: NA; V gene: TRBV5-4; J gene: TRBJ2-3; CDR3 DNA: TGTGCCAGCAGCTTGGTGGGCTCTAGCACAGATACGCAGTATTTT; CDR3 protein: CASSLVGSSTDTQYF
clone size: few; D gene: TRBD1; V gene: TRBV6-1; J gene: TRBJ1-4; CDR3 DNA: TGTGCCAGCAGGGGGGGACAGGGGCTCAGAGAAAAACTGTTTTTT; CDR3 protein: CASRGGQGLREKLFF
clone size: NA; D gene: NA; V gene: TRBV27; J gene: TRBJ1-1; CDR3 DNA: TGTGCCAGCTCTCAATCTGACAAGAACACTGAAGCTTTCTTT; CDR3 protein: CASSQSDKNTEAFF
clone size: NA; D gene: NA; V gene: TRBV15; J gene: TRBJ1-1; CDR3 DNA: TGTGCCACCAGCCCCATACGGGGGAGGTTAGGCGCTTTCTTT; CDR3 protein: CATSPIRGRLGAFF
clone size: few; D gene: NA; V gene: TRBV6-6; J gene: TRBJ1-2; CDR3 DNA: TGTGCCAGCAGCCCATCAGGGAACTATGGCTACACCTTC; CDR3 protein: CASSPSGNYGYTF
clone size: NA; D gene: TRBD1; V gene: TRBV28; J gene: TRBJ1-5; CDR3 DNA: TGTGCCAGCAGCAACAGGGGGCCGGGGAGCAATCAGCCCCAGCATTTT; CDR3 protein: CASSNRGPGSNQPQHF
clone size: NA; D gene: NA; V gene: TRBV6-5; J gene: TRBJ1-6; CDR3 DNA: TGTGCCAGCAGTTACGATGGCAGGGTGCAATCACCCCTCCACTTT; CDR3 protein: CASSYDGRVQSPLHF
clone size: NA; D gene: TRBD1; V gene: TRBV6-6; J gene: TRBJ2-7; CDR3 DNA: TGTGCCAGCAGCCCACCGCCCGGGACAGGGGTTTACGAGCAGTACTTC; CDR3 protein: CASSPPPGTGVYEQYF
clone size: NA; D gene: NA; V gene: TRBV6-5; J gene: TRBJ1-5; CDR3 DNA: TGTGCCAGCAGGACGGGGAGCAATCAGCCCCAGCATTTT; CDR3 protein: CASRTGSNQPQHF
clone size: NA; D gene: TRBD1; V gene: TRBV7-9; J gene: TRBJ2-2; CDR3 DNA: TGTGCCAGCAGCTTAGGGGGACAGGTCGGCACCGGGGAGCTGTTTTTT; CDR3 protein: CASSLGGQVGTGELFF
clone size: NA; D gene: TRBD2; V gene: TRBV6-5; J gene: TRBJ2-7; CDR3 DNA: TGTGCCAGCAGTTACCAGCCCAGCGGGACTAGCTACGAGCAGTACTTC; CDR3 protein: CASSYQPSGTSYEQYF
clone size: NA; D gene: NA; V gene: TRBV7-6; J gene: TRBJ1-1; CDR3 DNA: TGTGCCAGCAGCTTCAGCGGAAGTTGGGTCGGGACTGAAGCTTTCTTT; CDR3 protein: CASSFSGSWVGTEAFF
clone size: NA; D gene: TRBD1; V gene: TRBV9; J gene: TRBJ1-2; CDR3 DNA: TGTGCCAGCAGCGTCACAGGGGTGGAGGACTATGGCTACACCTTC; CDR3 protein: CASSVTGVEDYGYTF
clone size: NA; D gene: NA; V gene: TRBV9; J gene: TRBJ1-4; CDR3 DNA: TGTGCCAGCAGCGGGACAGCCTCTAATGAAAAACTGTTTTTT; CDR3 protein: CASSGTASNEKLFF
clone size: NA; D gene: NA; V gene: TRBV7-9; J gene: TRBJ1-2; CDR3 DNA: TGTTCCAGCAGCTTAGCAGGGGACTATGGCTACACCTTC; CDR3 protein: CSSSLAGDYGYTF
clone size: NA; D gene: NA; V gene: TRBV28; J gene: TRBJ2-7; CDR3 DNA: TGTGCCACTGAAGAGGTATCGAGAGTCTACGAGCAGTACTTC; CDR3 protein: CATEEVSRVYEQYF
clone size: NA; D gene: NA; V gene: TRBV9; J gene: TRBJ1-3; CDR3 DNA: TGTGCCAGCAGCGTACGCGGAAGCTCTGGAAACACCATATATTTT; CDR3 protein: CASSVRGSSGNTIYF